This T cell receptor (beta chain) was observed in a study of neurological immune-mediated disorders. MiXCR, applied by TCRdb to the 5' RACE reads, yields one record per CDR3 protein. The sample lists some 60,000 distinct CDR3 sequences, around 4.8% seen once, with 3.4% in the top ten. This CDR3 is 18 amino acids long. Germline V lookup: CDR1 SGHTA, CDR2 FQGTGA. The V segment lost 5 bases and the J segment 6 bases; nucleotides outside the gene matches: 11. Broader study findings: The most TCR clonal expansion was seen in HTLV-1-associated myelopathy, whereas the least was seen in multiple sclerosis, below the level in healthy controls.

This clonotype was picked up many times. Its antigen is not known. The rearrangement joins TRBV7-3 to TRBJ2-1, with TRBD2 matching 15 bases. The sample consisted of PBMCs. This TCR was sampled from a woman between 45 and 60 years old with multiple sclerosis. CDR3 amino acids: CASSLKTGLAGGGNEQFF. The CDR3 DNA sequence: TGTGCCAGCAGCCTAAAAACGGGACTAGCGGGGGGAGGCAATGAGCAGTTCTTC. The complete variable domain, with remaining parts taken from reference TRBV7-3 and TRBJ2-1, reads GAGVSQTPSNKVTEKGKYVELRCDPISGHTALYWYRQSLGQGPEFLIYFQGTGAADDSGLPNDRFFAVRPEGSVSTLKIQRTERGDSAVYLCASSLKTGLAGGGNEQFFGPGTRLTVL.